This T cell receptor beta chain derives from a study of neoadjuvant nivolumab and ipilimumab in lung cancer. Turning to the study itself: The combination arm added day-1 ipilimumab 1 mg/kg to nivolumab 3 mg/kg on days 1, 15, 29.

The CDR3 has 14 residues. V was trimmed by 3 bases and J by 0 bases, leaving 10 bases between them. CDR1 SGHDT and CDR2 YYEEEE come from the germline V gene. TCRdb's table, derived via immunoSEQ multiplex PCR, lists solely in-frame clones and lacks some. The table has roughly 39,000 clones, 89% seen once. This specimen was peripheral blood, taken before neoadjuvant nivolumab, alone or with ipilimumab. This TCR came from an adult with non-small cell lung cancer. The rearrangement uses TRBV5-6 and TRBJ2-7; TRBD1 is a possible D gene (5 bases). CDR3 nucleotide sequence: TGTGCCAGCAGCTGGGCAGGGCTCTCCTACGAGCAGTACTTC. Protein: CASSWAGLSYEQYF.